Listed below are T cell receptor beta chains from one sample, sequenced in a study of cytotoxic CD8 clonotypes in ibrutinib-treated CLL. Profiling relied on immunoSEQ multiplex PCR, and the TCRdb table lists in-frame clones only, not all of them. This sample carries roughly 330,000 clones, about 61% of them seen once, and the ten largest clones take roughly 6.3%. The starting material was PBMCs, obtained after 36 months of ibrutinib treatment. The source is a human donor with chronic lymphocytic leukemia. Each CDR3 is given with its conserved first and last residue. A D gene is named only where the DNA matches it firmly. Clone size is stated in some rows and not others, as once, few, many or a class when expanded.

J gene	clone size	D gene	V gene	CDR3 DNA	CDR3 protein
TRBJ1-5	NA	NA	TRBV6-5	TGTGCCAGCAGTTACTCTGGCCAGGGACCCAATCAGCCCCAGCATTTT	CASSYSGQGPNQPQHF
TRBJ1-5	NA	TRBD1	TRBV25-1	TGTGCCAGCGCCCCGGCAGGGGGCGGTCAGCCCCAGCATTTT	CASAPAGGGQPQHF
TRBJ1-1	NA	NA	TRBV14	TGTGCCAGCAGCCAAGAATGGATGGGCACTGAAGCTTTCTTT	CASSQEWMGTEAFF
TRBJ2-3	NA	NA	TRBV29-1	TGCAGCGTTGAACCCGTCCTGGGGGATACGCAGTATTTT	CSVEPVLGDTQYF
TRBJ1-5	NA	NA	TRBV18	TGTGCCAGCTCACTATCACCGACTAATAGCAATCAGCCCCAGCATTTT	CASSLSPTNSNQPQHF
TRBJ1-5	NA	NA	TRBV7-9	TGTGCCAGCACCCTGGGAAGGGGGACGACCAATCAGCCCCAGCATTTT	CASTLGRGTTNQPQHF
TRBJ1-2	NA	TRBD1	TRBV5-8	TGTGCCAGCAGCTACGGGACAGGGAACTATGGCTACACCTTC	CASSYGTGNYGYTF
TRBJ1-1	few	TRBD1	TRBV5-1	TGCGCCAGCAGCCCCCGGGACAGGGTTGGCACTGAAGCTTTCTTT	CASSPRDRVGTEAFF
TRBJ2-7	NA	TRBD2	TRBV29-1	TGCAGCGTTCTACTAGCGGGAGAACCCTACGAGCAGTACTTC	CSVLLAGEPYEQYF
TRBJ2-7	NA	NA	TRBV6-5	TGTGCCAGCAGTTACTCGTGGGATTCCTACGAGCAGTACTTC	CASSYSWDSYEQYF
TRBJ2-7	NA	TRBD2	TRBV9	TGTGCCAGCAGCGTAGGCGATCCTAGCGGGAGGGCCTACGAGCAGTACTTC	CASSVGDPSGRAYEQYF
TRBJ1-4	NA	NA	TRBV7-2	TGTGCCAGCAGCCCGGGGGACGTAACTAATGAAAAACTGTTTTTT	CASSPGDVTNEKLFF
TRBJ2-1	NA	TRBD2	TRBV11-2	TGTGCCAGCAGCTTAGCCGGGCCCGGCGGGGGTGAGCAGTTCTTC	CASSLAGPGGGEQFF
TRBJ2-7	NA	TRBD2	TRBV11-2	TGTGCCAGCAGCTCGGGACTAGCGGGAGGGAAAGAGAGGTACGAGCAGTACTTC	CASSSGLAGGKERYEQYF
TRBJ2-5	few	TRBD2	TRBV7-9	TGTGCCAGCAGCTTAACAGCGGGGTGGGAGACCCAGTACTTC	CASSLTAGWETQYF
TRBJ1-3	NA	NA	TRBV5-8	TGTGCCAGCAGCTTAGACAGGCCCTTCTCTGGAAACACCATATATTTT	CASSLDRPFSGNTIYF
TRBJ2-1	once	NA	TRBV18	TGTGCCAGCTCACCCCCCGGGGGGCCTTCCTACAATGAGCAGTTCTTC	CASSPPGGPSYNEQFF
TRBJ2-5	NA	TRBD1	TRBV4-1	TGCGCCAGCAGCCCGGATCCCGGGACAGGGGCCGAGACCCAGTACTTC	CASSPDPGTGAETQYF
TRBJ2-3	NA	TRBD2	TRBV28	TGTGCCAGCAGGGATAGCGGGGAAGATACGCAGTATTTT	CASRDSGEDTQYF
TRBJ2-1	NA	TRBD2	TRBV13	TGTGCCAGCAGCTCTAGGACTAGCGGGGGCCTTGAGTGGTACTACTACAATGAGCAGTTCTTC	CASSSRTSGGLEWYYYNEQFF
TRBJ2-7	once	TRBD2	TRBV5-1	TGCGCCAGCAGCCTGGGAGTGGGACTAGCGGGTTCCTACGAGCAGTACTTC	CASSLGVGLAGSYEQYF
TRBJ2-7	NA	TRBD1	TRBV7-9	TGTGCCAGCAGCCCTCTCGGGACAGCCTACGAGCAGTACTTC	CASSPLGTAYEQYF
TRBJ1-6	NA	NA	TRBV5-6	TGTGCCAGCAGCTTGGGGGTTAATTCACCCCTCCACTTT	CASSLGVNSPLHF
TRBJ2-7	NA	NA	TRBV5-1	TGCGCCAGCAGCAACAACAGGCCAGGGATAGGGAATTCCTACGAGCAGTACTTC	CASSNNRPGIGNSYEQYF
TRBJ2-7	few	NA	TRBV6-5	TGTGCCAGCAGTCTCGACCGGACGAGCTACGAGCAGTACTTC	CASSLDRTSYEQYF
TRBJ2-1	NA	NA	TRBV11-2	TGTGCCAGCAGCTTAATCTGGTCTAGTGAGCAGTTCTTC	CASSLIWSSEQFF
TRBJ2-7	once	NA	TRBV7-9	TGTGCCAGCAGCTTAGTGCGCCCCGGGCGAAGCGTCTACGAGCAGTACTTC	CASSLVRPGRSVYEQYF
TRBJ2-5	NA	TRBD2	TRBV6-5	TGTGCCAGCAGTCTTAGCGGGGGGATTGGGACCCAGTACTTC	CASSLSGGIGTQYF
TRBJ2-2	NA	NA	TRBV29-1	TGCAGCGTGAGGGGAGATAGCGCCGGGGAGCTGTTTTTT	CSVRGDSAGELFF
TRBJ2-1	NA	TRBD2	TRBV28	TGTGCCAGCAGTGTACCGGGACTAGCGGGTACTGAGCAGTTCTTC	CASSVPGLAGTEQFF
TRBJ2-2	NA	TRBD2	TRBV4-3	TGCGCCAGCAGCCAAGATCCCCTGACTAGCGGGAGGGCCAACACCGGGGAGCTGTTTTTT	CASSQDPLTSGRANTGELFF
TRBJ2-1	NA	NA	TRBV18	TGTGCCAGCTCTCACAATGAGCAGTTCTTC	CASSHNEQFF
TRBJ2-7	NA	NA	TRBV28	TGTGCCAGCAGAAAACAGGGAGACTACGAGCAGTACTTC	CASRKQGDYEQYF